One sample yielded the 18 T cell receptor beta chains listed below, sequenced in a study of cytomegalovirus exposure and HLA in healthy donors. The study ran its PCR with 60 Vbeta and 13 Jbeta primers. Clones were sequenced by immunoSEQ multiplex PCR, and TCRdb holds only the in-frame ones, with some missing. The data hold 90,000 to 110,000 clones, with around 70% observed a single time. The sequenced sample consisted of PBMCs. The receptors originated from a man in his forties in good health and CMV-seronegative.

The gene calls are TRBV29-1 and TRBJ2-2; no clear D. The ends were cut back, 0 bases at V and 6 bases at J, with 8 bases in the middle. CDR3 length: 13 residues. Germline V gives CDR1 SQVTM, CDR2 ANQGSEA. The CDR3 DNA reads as TGCAGCGTTGAAGATCCGGTGTCCGGGGAGCTGTTTTTT. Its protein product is CSVEDPVSGELFF.

The CDR3 DNA follows: TGTGCCAGCAGTGACTCGACGGGGGGGCCAGATACGCAGTATTTT. Translating gives CASSDSTGGPDTQYF. The chain joins TRBV6-4 to TRBJ2-3, with TRBD2 identical over 8 bases. Germline V CDR1 and CDR2: MRHNA, SNTAGT. V gave up 0 bases and J gave up 4 bases; unmatched junction bases: 3. The CDR3 runs 15 residues.

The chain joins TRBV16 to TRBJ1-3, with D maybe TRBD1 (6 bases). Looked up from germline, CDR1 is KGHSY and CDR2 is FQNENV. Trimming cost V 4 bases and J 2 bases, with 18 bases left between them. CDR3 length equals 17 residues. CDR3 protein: CASSRPPGERTGNTIYF. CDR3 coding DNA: TGTGCCAGCAGCCGCCCCCCAGGGGAAAGAACTGGAAACACCATATATTTT.

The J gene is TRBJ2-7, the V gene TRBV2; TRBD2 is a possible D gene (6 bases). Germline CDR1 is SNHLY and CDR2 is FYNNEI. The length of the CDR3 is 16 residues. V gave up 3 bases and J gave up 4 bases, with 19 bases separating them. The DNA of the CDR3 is TGTGCCAGCAGTGACCTAGCGAGGGGCTCCACGTACGAGCAGTACTTC. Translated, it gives CASSDLARGSTYEQYF. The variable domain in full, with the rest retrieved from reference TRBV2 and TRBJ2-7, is EPEVTQTPSHQVTQMGQEVILRCVPISNHLYFYWYRQILGQKVEFLVSFYNNEISEKSEIFDDQFSVERPDGSNFTLKIRSTKLEDSAMYFCASSDLARGSTYEQYFGPGTRLTVT.

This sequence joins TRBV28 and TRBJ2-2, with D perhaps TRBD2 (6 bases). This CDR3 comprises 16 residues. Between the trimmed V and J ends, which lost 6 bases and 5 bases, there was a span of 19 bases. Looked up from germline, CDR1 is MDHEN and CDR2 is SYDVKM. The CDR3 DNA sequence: TGTGCCAGCAGAGCCCCGGTCGCAGGGAGGACCGGGGAGCTGTTTTTT. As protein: CASRAPVAGRTGELFF.

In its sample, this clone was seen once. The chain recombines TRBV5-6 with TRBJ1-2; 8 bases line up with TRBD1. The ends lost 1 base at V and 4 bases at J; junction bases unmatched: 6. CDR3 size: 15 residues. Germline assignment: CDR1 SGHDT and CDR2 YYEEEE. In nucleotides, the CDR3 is TGTGCCAGCAGCTTGCCCAATACAGGGGGCTATGGCTACACCTTC. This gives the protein CASSLPNTGGYGYTF.

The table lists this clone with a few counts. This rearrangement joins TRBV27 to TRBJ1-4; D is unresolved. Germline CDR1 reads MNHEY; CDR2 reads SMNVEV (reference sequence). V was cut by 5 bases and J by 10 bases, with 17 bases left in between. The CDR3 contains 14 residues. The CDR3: CASSPSRTHPKLFF. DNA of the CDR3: TGTGCCAGCAGTCCTTCTCGGACTCATCCAAAACTGTTTTTT.

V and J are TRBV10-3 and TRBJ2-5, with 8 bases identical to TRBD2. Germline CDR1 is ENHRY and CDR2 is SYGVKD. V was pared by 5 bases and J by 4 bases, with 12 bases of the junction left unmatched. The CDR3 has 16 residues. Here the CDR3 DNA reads TGTGCCATCAGTTCATCCGGGGGGGCTAGCGGAGAGACCCAGTACTTC. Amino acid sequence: CAISSSGGASGETQYF.

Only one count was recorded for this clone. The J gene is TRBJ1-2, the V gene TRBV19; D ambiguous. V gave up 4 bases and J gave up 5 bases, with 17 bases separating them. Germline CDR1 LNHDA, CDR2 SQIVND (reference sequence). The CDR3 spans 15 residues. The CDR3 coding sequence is TGTGCCAGTAGTACCAACGGTTTTTCTTTTTATGGCTACACCTTC. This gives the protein CASSTNGFSFYGYTF.

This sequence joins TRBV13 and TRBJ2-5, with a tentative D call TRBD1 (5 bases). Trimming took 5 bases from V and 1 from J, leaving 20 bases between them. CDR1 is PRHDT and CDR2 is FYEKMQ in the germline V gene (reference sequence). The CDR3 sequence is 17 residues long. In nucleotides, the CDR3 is TGTGCCAGCAGCATCAGGATAGGGGTTACAATCCAAGAGACCCAGTACTTC. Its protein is CASSIRIGVTIQETQYF.

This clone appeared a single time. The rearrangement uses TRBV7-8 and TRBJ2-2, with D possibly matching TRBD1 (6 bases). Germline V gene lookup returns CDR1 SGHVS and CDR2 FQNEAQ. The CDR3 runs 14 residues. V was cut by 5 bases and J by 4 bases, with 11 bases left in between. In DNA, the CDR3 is TGTGCCAGCAGCGCCGGGACACTCACCGGGGAGCTGTTTTTT. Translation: CASSAGTLTGELFF.

CDR3: CARSLRTGNTGELFF. CDR3 in DNA: TGTGCCAGAAGCTTACGGACAGGGAACACCGGGGAGCTGTTTTTT. The chain couples TRBV7-5 to TRBJ2-2; the D segment call TRBD1 is taken from the table without a DNA check. TRBV7-5 is shown as a pseudogene. This CDR3 spans 15 amino acids.

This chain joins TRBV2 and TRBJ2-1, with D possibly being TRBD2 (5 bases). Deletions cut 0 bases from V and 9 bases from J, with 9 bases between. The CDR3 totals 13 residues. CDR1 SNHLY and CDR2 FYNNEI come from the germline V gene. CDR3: CASSEAPGGEQFF. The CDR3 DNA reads TGTGCCAGCAGTGAAGCGCCCGGAGGTGAGCAGTTCTTC.

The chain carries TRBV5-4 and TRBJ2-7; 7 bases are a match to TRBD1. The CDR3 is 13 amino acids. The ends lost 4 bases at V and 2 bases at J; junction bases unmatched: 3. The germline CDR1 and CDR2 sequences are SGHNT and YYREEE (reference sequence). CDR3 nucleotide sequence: TGTGCCAGCAGCCGGACAGGAACCTACGAGCAGTACTTC. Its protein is CASSRTGTYEQYF.

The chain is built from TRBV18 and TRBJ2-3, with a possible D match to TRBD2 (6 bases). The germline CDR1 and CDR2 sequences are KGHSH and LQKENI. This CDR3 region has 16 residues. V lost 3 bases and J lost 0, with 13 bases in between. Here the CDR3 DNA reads TGTGCCAGCTCACCTCAACTAGCAGCTAGCACAGATACGCAGTATTTT. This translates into CASSPQLAASTDTQYF. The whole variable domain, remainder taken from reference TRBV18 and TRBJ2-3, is NAGVMQNPRHLVRRRGQEARLRCSPMKGHSHVYWYRQLPEEGLKFMVYLQKENIIDESGMPKERFSAEFPKEGPSILRIQQVVRGDSAAYFCASSPQLAASTDTQYFGPGTRLTVL.

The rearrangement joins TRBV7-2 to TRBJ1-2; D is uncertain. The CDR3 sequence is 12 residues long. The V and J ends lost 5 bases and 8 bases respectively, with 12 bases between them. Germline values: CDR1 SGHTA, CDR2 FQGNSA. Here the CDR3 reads CASSPQAGGYTF. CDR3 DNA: TGTGCCAGCAGCCCCCAGGCTGGCGGCTACACCTTC.

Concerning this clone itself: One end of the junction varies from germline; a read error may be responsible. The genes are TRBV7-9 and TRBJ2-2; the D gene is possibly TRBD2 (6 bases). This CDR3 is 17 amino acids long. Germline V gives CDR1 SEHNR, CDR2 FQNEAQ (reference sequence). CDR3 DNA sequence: TGTGCCATCCCCCTTTCGGGGTACCGGGAGAACACCAGGGAGCTGTTTTTT. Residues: CAIPLSGYRENTRELFF.

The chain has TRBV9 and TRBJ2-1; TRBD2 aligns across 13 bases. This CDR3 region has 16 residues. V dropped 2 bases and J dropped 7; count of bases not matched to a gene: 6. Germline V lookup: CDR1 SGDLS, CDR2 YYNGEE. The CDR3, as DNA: TGTGCCAGCAGCGTCGGACTAGCGGGGGCGGGGAATGAGCAGTTCTTC. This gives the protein CASSVGLAGAGNEQFF.